This entry lists 18 T cell receptor beta chains sequenced from one sample in a study of cytomegalovirus exposure and HLA in healthy donors. 60 Vbeta and 13 Jbeta primers were used in PCR. Data came from immunoSEQ multiplex PCR; TCRdb stores just in-frame clones and leaves some out. The sample consists of over 100,000 clones, more than 70% of them appearing once. Sequencing input: PBMCs. Receptors originate from a male donor in good health and CMV-seropositive.

The CDR3 region has the DNA TGCAGCGTTGATATCCTGGGACAGGGATACACTGAAGCTTTCTTT. It specifies CSVDILGQGYTEAFF. V is TRBV29-1 and J is TRBJ1-1, with TRBD1 identical over 9 bases. The CDR3 spans 15 residues. In germline, CDR1 is SQVTM, CDR2 ANQGSEA. Trimming at V came to 3 bases and at J to 3 bases, leaving 8 bases not matched to a gene. Full variable domain (missing parts from reference TRBV29-1 and TRBJ1-1): SAVISQKPSRDICQRGTSLTIQCQVDSQVTMMFWYRQQPGQSLTLIATANQGSEATYESGFVIDKFPISRPNLTFSTLTVSNMSPEDSSIYLCSVDILGQGYTEAFFGQGTRLTVV.

About this clone itself: A read error may produce the germline difference seen at one junction end. The genes are TRBV7-9 and TRBJ2-7; D is unclear. Germline loops: CDR1 SEHNR, CDR2 FQNEAQ (reference sequence). The CDR3 loop spans 11 amino acids. CDR3 residues: CSSSPAYEQYF. CDR3 bases: TGTTCCAGCAGCCCCGCCTACGAGCAGTACTTC.

This clone appeared once. This chain joins TRBV27 and TRBJ2-1; unclear D gene. V lost 4 bases, J lost 3 bases, and 13 bases lay in between. The CDR3 length is 15 residues. The germline V gene has CDR1 MNHEY and CDR2 SMNVEV (reference sequence). The CDR3 here is CASSWSVKNYNEQFF. DNA of the CDR3: TGTGCCAGCAGTTGGTCAGTTAAGAACTACAATGAGCAGTTCTTC.

The genes are TRBV27 and TRBJ2-7; TRBD2 aligns across 11 bases. The V segment lost 6 bases and the J segment 5 bases; nucleotides outside the gene matches: 3. CDR3 length: 13 residues. Germline V gene data show CDR1 as MNHEY and CDR2 as SMNVEV (reference sequence). CDR3 sequence: CASSPGLADEQYF. CDR3 DNA: TGTGCCAGCAGCCCGGGACTAGCGGACGAGCAGTACTTC.

A few counts support this clone. The chain links TRBV11-2 to TRBJ2-7; 9 bases are a match to TRBD2. The CDR3 spans 15 residues. Germline CDR1 is SGHAT and CDR2 is FQNNGV. The J segment lost 1 base and the V segment lost 4 bases, leaving 5 bases of the junction unmatched. As DNA, the CDR3 is TGTGCCAGCAGCTCCCCGAGCGGGAGGTCCTACGAGCAGTACTTC. Protein: CASSSPSGRSYEQYF.

This chain connects TRBV5-5 to TRBJ2-2, with D perhaps TRBD2 (7 bases). Trimming took off 2 bases at V and 2 bases at J, with 10 bases between the two ends. Germline V gene data show CDR1 as SGHKS and CDR2 as YYEKEE (reference sequence). This CDR3 region has 15 residues. CDR3 sequence reads: CASSFWGGNTGELFF. The CDR3 coding sequence is TGTGCCAGCAGCTTCTGGGGGGGCAACACCGGGGAGCTGTTTTTT.

The chain is built from TRBV7-9 and TRBJ2-4, with 7 nucleotides matching TRBD2. Looked up from germline, CDR1 is SEHNR and CDR2 is FQNEAQ (reference sequence). The V and J ends lost 4 bases and 0 bases, in that order; junction bases with no gene match: 15. The CDR3 runs to 19 residues. DNA of the CDR3: TGTGCCAGCAGCTCAAGAGGCGGGACTACAAAACTAGCCAAAAACATTCAGTACTTC. Translated: CASSSRGGTTKLAKNIQYF.

The chain recombines TRBV5-6 with TRBJ2-7; 12 bases are shared with TRBD2. CDR1 and CDR2 (germline): SGHDT, YYEEEE. J was trimmed by 8 bases and V by 2 bases; bases with no gene match: 5. This CDR3 spans 14 amino acids. CDR3 in DNA: TGTGCCAGCAGCTTTAGGACTAGCGGGGACCAGCAGTACTTC. It codes for CASSFRTSGDQQYF.

This clone has a handful of counts. The gene calls are TRBV5-1 and TRBJ2-1; 11 nucleotides agree with TRBD2. The CDR3 consists of 16 residues. In germline, CDR1 is SGHRS, CDR2 YFSETQ. V was clipped by 2 bases and J by 4 bases; unmatched bases: 5. CDR3 residues: CASSFMTSGTYNEQFF. The CDR3, as DNA: TGCGCCAGCAGCTTCATGACTAGCGGGACTTACAATGAGCAGTTCTTC.

This chain connects TRBV4-3 to TRBJ2-2, with D perhaps matching TRBD2 (6 bases). Trimming pared 1 base from V and 2 bases from J, leaving 11 bases between. The CDR3 loop spans 16 amino acids. Germline CDR1 and CDR2: LGHNA and YSLEER. CDR3 region: CASSQGAGPNTGELFF. The CDR3 coding sequence is TGCGCCAGCAGCCAAGGGGCGGGGCCCAACACCGGGGAGCTGTTTTTT.

The chain employs TRBV7-3 and TRBJ2-2, with D perhaps matching TRBD1 (6 bases). The CDR3 extends over 16 amino acids. Germline CDR1 and CDR2: SGHTA and FQGTGA. Trimming shortened V by 2 bases and J by 0 bases, and 10 bases separated the two germline ends. CDR3 DNA: TGTGCCAGCAGCTTACAGGGGACGGCGAACACCGGGGAGCTGTTTTTT. Translating gives CASSLQGTANTGELFF.

J is TRBJ2-7 and V is TRBV28; D is possibly TRBD2 (5 bases). Germline assignment: CDR1 MDHEN and CDR2 SYDVKM. This CDR3 comprises 15 residues. V was shortened by 2 bases and J by 2 bases, with 13 bases between the two germline ends. The CDR3 loop is CASSLMRAFAYEQYF. The DNA for the CDR3 is TGTGCCAGCAGTTTAATGCGGGCCTTCGCCTACGAGCAGTACTTC.

The rearrangement links TRBV18 to TRBJ2-5, with 8 positions matching TRBD2. The germline CDR1 and CDR2 sequences are KGHSH and LQKENI. This CDR3 spans 14 amino acids. With 4 bases clipped from V and 2 bases from J, the junction kept 3 bases outside the gene matches. DNA for the CDR3: TGTGCCAGCTCACGTAGCGGGGCTCAAGAGACCCAGTACTTC. Amino acids: CASSRSGAQETQYF.

The gene calls are TRBV4-2 and TRBJ1-1; TRBD1 matches at 9 bases. The CDR3 contains 17 residues. Per germline, CDR1 LGHNA and CDR2 YNFKEQ. The ends lost 0 bases at V and 0 bases at J; junction bases unmatched: 5. The chain's CDR3 is CASSQDLTGGLNTEAFF. CDR3 in DNA: TGTGCCAGCAGCCAAGATCTAACAGGGGGCCTGAACACTGAAGCTTTCTTT.

The chain links TRBV7-2 to TRBJ2-1; TRBD2 matches 11 bases. Trimming removed 5 bases from V and 9 bases from J; junction bases left unmatched: 12. Germline loops: CDR1 SGHTA, CDR2 FQGNSA. The CDR3 is made up of 16 amino acids. CDR3: CASSRPSGRSTAEQFF. DNA for the CDR3: TGTGCCAGCAGCCGACCTAGCGGGAGGTCCACAGCTGAGCAGTTCTTC. Full variable domain (outside the CDR3, taken from reference TRBV7-2 and TRBJ2-1): GAGVSQSPSNKVTEKGKDVELRCDPISGHTALYWYRQSLGQGLEFLIYFQGNSAPDKSGLPSDRFSAERTGGSVSTLTIQRTQQEDSAVYLCASSRPSGRSTAEQFFGPGTRLTVL.

Points on this clone: The same CDR3 can be traced to other DNA sequences in this sample. The gene calls are TRBV4-1 and TRBJ2-5, with D possibly being TRBD2 (7 bases). Germline V gene sequence: CDR1 MGHRA, CDR2 YSYEKL. V lost 0 bases, J lost 4 bases, and 12 bases lay in between. This CDR3 comprises 15 residues. CDR3 nucleotide sequence: TGCGCCAGCAGCCAAGAAGGCGGGGGCGGAGAGACCCAGTACTTC. Amino acids: CASSQEGGGGETQYF.

This clone occurred once. The chain links TRBV4-3 to TRBJ2-4; D remains ambiguous. V shed 3 bases and J shed 0 bases, with 15 bases lying between them. This CDR3 has 17 amino acids. Per the germline V gene, CDR1 is LGHNA and CDR2 is YSLEER. CDR3 bases: TGCGCCAGCAGCCAGTCAAGAGTCCTTTTAGCCAAAAACATTCAGTACTTC. Its protein is CASSQSRVLLAKNIQYF.

The rearrangement links TRBV27 to TRBJ2-3, with TRBD1 matching over 8 bases. The CDR3 has 12 residues. V lost 5 bases, J lost 7 bases, and 2 bases stayed unmatched. Germline V gives CDR1 MNHEY, CDR2 SMNVEV (reference sequence). The CDR3: CASSPGGYTQYF. The CDR3 coding sequence is TGTGCCAGCAGTCCAGGGGGCTATACGCAGTATTTT.